The 20 T cell receptor beta chains given below trace back to one sample, sequenced in a study of shared clonotypes between healthy human individuals. Libraries were prepared by immunoSEQ multiplex PCR; TCRdb keeps only in-frame clonotypes and omits some of them. Among hundreds of thousands of clones, 90% to 97% were seen once, and the ten largest hold about 0.064%. The specimen was naive CD4+ T cells sorted from blood. Regarding subset: CD45RA+ positively selected. The receptors stem from a woman aged 25 to 39 in good health.

The rearrangement uses TRBV30 and TRBJ2-7; 10 positions match TRBD2. Trimming at V came to 0 bases and at J to 5 bases, leaving 4 bases not matched to a gene. The length of the CDR3 is 14 residues. Germline lookup yields CDR1 GTSNPN and CDR2 SVGIG (reference sequence). The chain's CDR3 is CAWSVRAGGNEQYF. For the CDR3, the DNA is TGTGCCTGGAGTGTTCGAGCGGGAGGGAACGAGCAGTACTTC.

The gene calls are TRBV7-7 and TRBJ2-5; TRBD2 agrees at 15 bases. The J call is doubtful: the DNA matches TRBJ2-7 better. The germline CDR1 and CDR2 sequences are SSHAT and FNYEAQ (reference sequence). The CDR3 runs 14 residues. CDR3 protein: CASSPGLAGGEQYF. The CDR3 nucleotides are TGTGCCAGCAGCCCGGGACTAGCGGGAGGCGAGCAGTACTTC.

V is TRBV1 and J is TRBJ2-5; the D segment call TRBD2 is taken from the table without a DNA check. TRBV1 is noted as a pseudogene. The CDR3 contains 18 residues. CDR3 DNA: TGCACCAGCAGCCAGGGAGTTGCGGGAGGGCCTAGGCAAGAGACCCAGTACTTC. Translation gives CTSSQGVAGGPRQETQYF.

This rearrangement joins TRBV7-6 to TRBJ1-2; no reliable D call. CDR1 is SGHVS and CDR2 is FNYEAQ in the germline V gene. The CDR3 length is 19 residues. V was clipped by 4 bases and J by 1 base, with 25 bases between them. This CDR3 is CASSSQLRSAGADNYGYTF. DNA for the CDR3: TGTGCCAGCAGCTCACAACTACGTTCGGCAGGCGCGGATAACTATGGCTACACCTTC.

The rearrangement joins TRBV30 to TRBJ2-7; 10 positions agree with TRBD1. CDR3 size: 14 residues. With V trimmed by 2 bases and J by 5 bases, 6 bases remained unmatched. The V gene's germline CDR1 is GTSNPN and CDR2 SVGIG (reference sequence). The CDR3: CAWSRDRGAHEQYF. CDR3 in DNA: TGTGCCTGGAGTAGGGACAGGGGAGCCCACGAGCAGTACTTC.

This chain joins TRBV5-1 and TRBJ1-4; tentatively, D is TRBD1 (6 bases). This CDR3 is built from 15 residues. Germline loops: CDR1 SGHRS, CDR2 YFSETQ. V was cut by 4 bases and J by 1 base, with 11 bases left in between. In DNA form, the CDR3 reads TGCGCCAGCAGCCAGACAGGAAGAACTAATGAAAAACTGTTTTTT. This translates into CASSQTGRTNEKLFF. The full variable domain, its missing parts supplied by reference TRBV5-1 and TRBJ1-4, is KAGVTQTPRYLIKTRGQQVTLSCSPISGHRSVSWYQQTPGQGLQFLFEYFSETQRNKGNFPGRFSGRQFSNSRSEMNVSTLELGDSALYLCASSQTGRTNEKLFFGSGTQLSVL.

This clone occurred a few times. The chain is built from TRBV5-1 and TRBJ1-1; no firm D call. CDR3 length: 13 amino acids. In germline, CDR1 is SGHRS, CDR2 YFSETQ. V lost 0 bases, J lost 4 bases, and 7 bases lay in between. CDR3 sequence reads: CASSLVSGTEAFF. The CDR3 coding sequence is TGCGCCAGCAGCTTGGTAAGCGGCACTGAAGCTTTCTTT.

V and J are TRBV28 and TRBJ1-1; a weak D match, TRBD1 (5 bases). V lost 4 bases, J lost 8 bases, and 14 bases lay in between. This CDR3 has 13 amino acids. The germline V gene encodes CDR1 MDHEN and CDR2 SYDVKM. CDR3 nucleotides: TGTGCCAGCAGTTGGACGACAGCCGGAGAAGCTTTCTTT. Translated, it gives CASSWTTAGEAFF.

The J gene is TRBJ2-2, the V gene TRBV30; 10 nucleotides line up with TRBD2. CDR1 is GTSNPN and CDR2 is SVGIG in the germline V gene (reference sequence). V gave up 8 bases and J gave up 1 base; unmatched junction bases: 4. This CDR3 has 14 residues. The CDR3 loop is CARRLAGNTGELFF. In DNA form, the CDR3 reads TGTGCCAGAAGACTAGCGGGGAACACCGGGGAGCTGTTTTTT.

Comment on this clone: The same CDR3 is also encoded by other DNA sequences in this sample. The chain couples TRBV5-1 to TRBJ2-5, with D possibly being TRBD2 (6 bases). Germline-derived CDR1 and CDR2 are SGHRS and YFSETQ. Deletions cut 0 bases from V and 1 base from J, with 7 bases between. The CDR3 contains 14 residues. The CDR3 region is CASSLGGIQETQYF. The CDR3 nucleotides read TGCGCCAGCAGCTTGGGCGGGATCCAAGAGACCCAGTACTTC.

This chain uses TRBV7-2 with TRBJ2-1; possibly TRBD2 for D (6 bases). The V gene lost 5 bases and the J gene lost 7 bases, with 18 bases spanning the gap. Germline V CDR1 and CDR2: SGHTA, FQGNSA. The CDR3 sequence is 15 residues long. The CDR3, as DNA: TGTGCCAGCAGCCCGGACTATTCTACTTGGAATGAGCAGTTCTTC. This translates into CASSPDYSTWNEQFF.

The chain links TRBV29-1 to TRBJ2-5, with no clear D. V lost 5 bases and J lost 1, with 11 bases in between. The CDR3 is 13 amino acids. Germline values: CDR1 SQVTM, CDR2 ANQGSEA. Written as DNA, the CDR3 is TGCAGCGTTCCCAGCCGCGGCCAAGAGACCCAGTACTTC. It codes for CSVPSRGQETQYF.

The chain couples TRBV9 to TRBJ2-3; TRBD2 agrees at 11 bases. Unmatched junction bases numbered 8, after V lost 4 bases and J lost 4 bases. This CDR3 has 16 residues. The germline V gene has CDR1 SGDLS and CDR2 YYNGEE. In DNA, the CDR3 is TGTGCCAGCAGCTTCCGACTAGCGGGATTCTCAGATACGCAGTATTTT. Protein sequence: CASSFRLAGFSDTQYF.

The chain recombines TRBV2 with TRBJ2-7; no clear D gene. The CDR3 loop spans 13 amino acids. The germline V gene encodes CDR1 SNHLY and CDR2 FYNNEI. The ends were cut back, 8 bases at V and 4 bases at J, with 15 bases in the middle. Here the CDR3 reads CASAALPGYEQYF. The CDR3 DNA follows: TGTGCCAGCGCCGCCCTACCCGGGTACGAGCAGTACTTC.

This chain links TRBV27 with TRBJ1-1; tentatively, D is TRBD1 (5 bases). The CDR3 is 14 residues long. V lost 6 bases to trimming and J lost 2 bases, with 13 bases between them. Germline-derived CDR1 and CDR2 are MNHEY and SMNVEV (reference sequence). The CDR3 coding sequence is TGTGCCAGCAGGGGACCTACTTTTAACACTGAAGCTTTCTTT. Protein product: CASRGPTFNTEAFF.

This rearrangement joins TRBV11-2 to TRBJ2-1; maybe TRBD2 (6 bases). Germline V CDR1 and CDR2: SGHAT, FQNNGV. Trimming removed 4 bases at V and 5 bases at J, with 12 bases between. This CDR3 comprises 14 residues. The CDR3 DNA follows: TGTGCCAGCAGCTCCACTAGCCCCCACAATGAGCAGTTCTTC. Its translation: CASSSTSPHNEQFF. Supplemented by reference TRBV11-2 and TRBJ2-1, the full variable domain reads EAGVAQSPRYKIIEKRQSVAFWCNPISGHATLYWYQQILGQGPKLLIQFQNNGVVDDSQLPKDRFSAERLKGVDSTLKIQPAKLEDSAVYLCASSSTSPHNEQFFGPGTRLTVL.

The rearrangement links TRBV19 to TRBJ2-4; perhaps TRBD1 as D (6 bases). V lost 3 bases and J lost 6, with 12 bases in between. The CDR3 consists of 14 residues. From germline, CDR1 is LNHDA and CDR2 SQIVND (reference sequence). The CDR3 nucleotides read TGTGCCAGTAGTATGTATGGGACAAGAAACATTCAGTACTTC. It specifies CASSMYGTRNIQYF.

V and J are TRBV14 and TRBJ2-7, with D unclear. Trimming left V 2 bases short and J 3 bases short, with 14 bases between. CDR3 size: 15 residues. Germline CDR1 SGHDN, CDR2 FVKESK. CDR3 bases: TGTGCCAGCAGCCAAAAAAGAGGTCACGGCTACGAGCAGTACTTC. Encoded protein: CASSQKRGHGYEQYF. The variable domain in full, with the rest retrieved from reference TRBV14 and TRBJ2-7, is EAGVTQFPSHSVIEKGQTVTLRCDPISGHDNLYWYRRVMGKEIKFLLHFVKESKQDESGMPNNRFLAERTGGTYSTLKVQPAELEDSGVYFCASSQKRGHGYEQYFGPGTRLTVT.

The rearrangement uses TRBV5-6 and TRBJ2-2; 9 bases agree with TRBD1. The germline gives CDR1 SGHDT, CDR2 YYEEEE. CDR3 length: 17 amino acids. Germline trimming cut 5 bases from V and 7 bases from J; bases unmatched to any gene: 15. CDR3 sequence (DNA): TGTGCCAGCAGATCCTCCGGGACAGGGAATTTGTACGGGGAGCTGTTTTTT. Protein: CASRSSGTGNLYGELFF.

The rearrangement uses TRBV5-1 and TRBJ1-4; D remains unclear. Trimming removed 7 bases at V and 7 bases at J, with 11 bases between. CDR3 length: 12 amino acids. CDR1 and CDR2 (germline): SGHRS, YFSETQ. CDR3 loop: CASRRNTEKLFF. For the CDR3, the DNA is TGCGCCAGCCGACGGAACACTGAAAAACTGTTTTTT.